Listed here are 29 T cell receptor beta chains from one sample, sequenced in a study of blood T cells in healthy people across ages. Together with a sample-barcoded 5' primer, a J-beta primer mix was included in a second PCR lasting roughly 6 to 12 cycles. TCRdb fed the 5' RACE reads into MiXCR, producing one record per CDR3 protein. The sample shows approximately 1,700,000 distinct CDR3 sequences, about two fifths of them seen only once. The sequencing sample was made of blood. These receptors all stem from a human donor in good health.

This clonotype turned up a few times. J is TRBJ2-4 and V is TRBV4-3, with D unresolved. Judging by the DNA end, TRBJ2-7 fits better; the J call may be wrong. Germline values: CDR1 LGHNA, CDR2 YSLEER. This CDR3 region has 15 residues. CDR3 nucleotide sequence: TGCGCCAGCAGCCAAGAAGGGAAACCGAGTAACGAGCAGTACTTC. Its translation is CASSQEGKPSNEQYF.

This clonotype was counted a few times. This sequence joins TRBV29-1 and TRBJ1-2, with D tentatively TRBD1 (5 bases). Germline V lookup: CDR1 SQVTM, CDR2 ANQGSEA. The CDR3 is 13 residues long. Trimming removed 4 bases at V and 5 bases at J, with 14 bases between. Written as DNA, the CDR3 is TGCAGCGTTGCTTCCGGGGACCTATATGGCTACACCTTC. Translation gives CSVASGDLYGYTF.

The rearrangement links TRBV6-6 to TRBJ1-2; D is undetermined. CDR3 size: 14 residues. Trimming took 5 bases from V and 3 from J, leaving 13 bases between them. From germline, CDR1 is MNHNY and CDR2 SVGAGI (reference sequence). The CDR3: CASSPTEEDYGYTF. The DNA for the CDR3 is TGTGCCAGCAGTCCAACGGAAGAGGACTATGGCTACACCTTC.

In this sample, this clonotype turned up once. This chain connects TRBV5-1 to TRBJ1-5; tentative D call: TRBD1 (5 bases). The germline CDR1 and CDR2 sequences are SGHRS and YFSETQ. V gave up 4 bases and J gave up 6 bases, with 11 bases separating them. The CDR3 is 13 residues long. CDR3: CASSEGPGQPQHF. DNA for the CDR3: TGCGCCAGCAGCGAGGGACCGGGTCAGCCCCAGCATTTT.

The V gene is TRBV28, the J gene TRBJ2-7, with a possible D match to TRBD1 (6 bases). V lost 6 bases and J lost 4, with 16 bases in between. This CDR3 region has 14 residues. Germline CDR1 is MDHEN and CDR2 is SYDVKM. The CDR3 sequence is CASRGTRGAYEQYF. The CDR3 DNA reads TGTGCCAGCAGGGGGACACGGGGCGCGTACGAGCAGTACTTC.

This chain links TRBV5-5 with TRBJ2-7; TRBD1 or TRBD2 may be the D gene (5 bases each). The V gene lost 0 bases and the J gene lost 5 bases, with 12 bases spanning the gap. The CDR3 contains 14 residues. In germline, CDR1 is SGHKS, CDR2 YYEKEE (reference sequence). The CDR3 DNA is TGTGCCAGCAGCTTGGTAGCAGGGAGTAACGAGCAGTACTTC. This sequence encodes CASSLVAGSNEQYF. Filled out from reference TRBV5-5 and TRBJ2-7, the complete variable domain reads DAGVTQSPTHLIKTRGQQVTLRCSPISGHKSVSWYQQVLGQGPQFIFQYYEKEERGRGNFPDRFSARQFPNYSSELNVNALLLGDSALYLCASSLVAGSNEQYFGPGTRLTVT.

This clonotype was counted between two and nine times. J is TRBJ1-2 and V is TRBV7-2; the D is unclear. The CDR3 spans 13 residues. Trimming cost V 7 bases and J 4 bases, with 13 bases left between them. Germline V gene sequence: CDR1 SGHTA, CDR2 FQGNSA. CDR3 residues: CASTEQIIYGYTF. CDR3 nucleotide sequence: TGTGCCAGCACCGAACAAATCATCTATGGCTACACCTTC.

This sequence joins TRBV20-1 and TRBJ2-3; possible D gene TRBD1, 5 bases. Germline CDR1 and CDR2: DFQATT and SNEGSKA (reference sequence). This CDR3 comprises 15 residues. V dropped 5 bases and J dropped 6 bases, with 21 bases sitting between them. The CDR3 protein is CSARPGSLGLDTQYF. The CDR3 bases are TGCAGTGCTCGCCCAGGGTCTCTCGGGCTGGATACGCAGTATTTT.

This chain connects TRBV9 to TRBJ2-1; 7 bases align to TRBD2. Germline CDR1 reads SGDLS; CDR2 reads YYNGEE. V was pared by 6 bases and J by 0 bases, with 9 bases of the junction left unmatched. The CDR3 extends over 16 amino acids. Written as DNA, the CDR3 is TGTGCCAGCAACCCGGGGGGTTCGATCTCCTACAATGAGCAGTTCTTC. Amino acid sequence: CASNPGGSISYNEQFF.

This chain uses TRBV12-3 or TRBV12-4 with TRBJ1-2; 11 bases align to TRBD1. The CDR3 is made up of 15 amino acids. With 11 bases clipped from V and 4 bases from J, the junction kept 12 bases outside the gene matches. CDR3 sequence reads: CARTTQGQGVYGYTF. CDR3 nucleotide sequence: TGTGCCCGCACCACCCAGGGACAGGGGGTCTATGGCTACACCTTC.

Comments on this clonotype: One end of the junction fails to match germline, which may point to a read error. The V call is TRBV20-1, the J call TRBJ1-5, with a possible D match to TRBD1 (6 bases). The CDR3 sequence is 15 residues long. Per germline, CDR1 DFQATT and CDR2 SNEGSKA (reference sequence). The CDR3 loop reads CSARRGGRENLPQHF. Here the CDR3 DNA reads TGCAGTGCCCGTAGGGGGGGACGGGAGAATCTGCCCCAGCATTTT.

The V call is TRBV29-1, the J call TRBJ1-2; D gene ambiguous. V lost 5 bases and J 5 bases, leaving 12 bases between the germline ends. In germline, CDR1 is SQVTM, CDR2 ANQGSEA. The length of the CDR3 is 12 residues. CDR3 loop: CSVQIRRYGYTF. Written as DNA, the CDR3 is TGCAGCGTTCAAATTAGGAGATATGGCTACACCTTC. The whole variable domain, remainder taken from reference TRBV29-1 and TRBJ1-2, is SAVISQKPSRDICQRGTSLTIQCQVDSQVTMMFWYRQQPGQSLTLIATANQGSEATYESGFVIDKFPISRPNLTFSTLTVSNMSPEDSSIYLCSVQIRRYGYTFGSGTRLTVV.

The chain is built from TRBV4-3 and TRBJ2-3; 8 bases agree with TRBD1. Trimming cost V 3 bases and J 3 bases; bases outside gene matches: 5. This CDR3 spans 15 amino acids. The germline V gene encodes CDR1 LGHNA and CDR2 YSLEER. The chain's CDR3 is CASSQEDRETDTQYF. The CDR3 DNA reads as TGCGCCAGCAGCCAGGAGGACAGGGAAACAGATACGCAGTATTTT.

V is TRBV2 and J is TRBJ1-2, with D unclear. V lost 8 bases, J lost 6 bases, and 7 bases lay in between. In germline, CDR1 is SNHLY, CDR2 FYNNEI. The CDR3 has 10 amino acids. CDR3 amino acids: CASYDNGYTF. The CDR3 region has the DNA TGTGCCAGCTACGATAATGGCTACACCTTC.

The chain has TRBV11-2 and TRBJ1-6, with 9 bases matching TRBD1. Looked up from germline, CDR1 is SGHAT and CDR2 is FQNNGV. The V segment lost 2 bases and the J segment 9 bases; nucleotides outside the gene matches: 11. The CDR3 sequence is 17 residues long. The CDR3 reads CASSLWTGDRDISPLHF. The CDR3 DNA sequence: TGTGCCAGCAGCTTATGGACAGGGGATAGGGATATTTCACCCCTCCACTTT.

J is TRBJ1-2 and V is TRBV7-6; D gene unclear. Germline-derived CDR1 and CDR2 are SGHVS and FNYEAQ. The length of the CDR3 is 13 residues. Trimming took off 3 bases at V and 6 bases at J, with 11 bases between the two ends. The CDR3 coding sequence is TGTGCCAGCAGCTTCGGGGATTCAAATGGCTACACCTTC. Amino acid sequence: CASSFGDSNGYTF. The full variable domain, in which reference TRBV7-6 and TRBJ1-2 provide the parts outside the CDR3, is GAGVSQSPRYKVTKRGQDVALRCDPISGHVSLYWYRQALGQGPEFLTYFNYEAQQDKSGLPNDRFSAERPEGSISTLTIQRTEQRDSAMYRCASSFGDSNGYTFGSGTRLTVV.

This clonotype was observed a handful of times. The J gene is TRBJ2-5, the V gene TRBV5-1; TRBD2 agrees at 10 bases. CDR1 and CDR2 (germline): SGHRS, YFSETQ. The CDR3 covers 15 residues. V lost 5 bases, J lost 5 bases, and 9 bases stayed unmatched. The CDR3 nucleotides are TGCGCCAGCAGACGACCCAGCGGGGGGGCGGAGACCCAGTACTTC. It yields the protein CASRRPSGGAETQYF.

Only a few counts were recorded for this clonotype. The V gene is TRBV12-3 or TRBV12-4, the J gene TRBJ2-5; 7 bases align to TRBD1. TRBJ2-7 matches the DNA end more closely, so the J call is doubtful. This CDR3 region has 15 residues. CDR3 loop: CASSPEGAGWYEQYF. The CDR3 DNA is TGTGCCAGCAGCCCCGAGGGGGCAGGATGGTACGAGCAGTACTTC.

There are a few counts of this clonotype. The chain carries TRBV12-3 or TRBV12-4 and TRBJ1-4; TRBD1 matches at 9 bases. This CDR3 comprises 15 residues. V shed 2 bases and J 7 bases; nucleotides not matched to a gene: 5. DNA for the CDR3: TGTGCCAGCAGTTTAAGACAGGGGGGTTTTGAAAAACTGTTTTTT. Translating it yields CASSLRQGGFEKLFF.

About this clonotype itself: Because it lacks the conserved phenylalanine or tryptophan at the end, this CDR3 is likely a read error. The rearrangement uses TRBV7-2 and TRBJ2-7; 8 bases match TRBD1. Germline V lookup: CDR1 SGHTA, CDR2 FQGNSA. With V trimmed by 6 bases and J by 2 bases, 3 bases remained unmatched. This CDR3 has 13 residues. The DNA of the CDR3 is TGTGCCAGCAGTCAGGGGGCAGCCTACGAGCAGTACTTA. Protein sequence: CASSQGAAYEQYL.

CDR3 protein: CASSYSQTGEDNEQFF. The DNA of the CDR3 is TGTGCCAGCAGTTACTCGCAGACAGGGGAGGACAATGAGCAGTTCTTC. The rearrangement links TRBV6-5 to TRBJ2-1; TRBD1 agrees at 8 bases. V lost 0 bases to trimming and J lost 5 bases; unmatched junction nucleotides: 6. Germline V CDR1 and CDR2: MNHEY, SVGAGI. The CDR3 spans 16 residues.

This CDR3 reads CASSQGTRVGAGQETQYF. As DNA, the CDR3 is TGTGCCAGCAGCCAAGGGACCCGGGTGGGGGCCGGACAAGAGACCCAGTACTTC. The chain uses TRBV4-2 and TRBJ2-5, with a tentative D call TRBD1 (6 bases). This CDR3 region has 18 residues. Germline lookup yields CDR1 LGHNA and CDR2 YNFKEQ. The V gene lost 1 base and the J gene lost 2 bases, with 20 bases spanning the gap.

The rearrangement uses TRBV12-3 or TRBV12-4 and TRBJ2-5; D unclear. The CDR3 extends over 16 amino acids. Trimming left V 6 bases short and J 2 bases short, with 19 bases between. CDR3 coding DNA: TGTGCCAGCAGGTTTGATAAGGGCTCCTCTCAAGAGACCCAGTACTTC. Translated, it gives CASRFDKGSSQETQYF.

This chain connects TRBV24-1 to TRBJ1-2; D is unresolved. Germline V gene data show CDR1 as KGHDR and CDR2 as SFDVKD. V was cut by 5 bases and J by 8 bases, with 14 bases left in between. The CDR3 runs 13 residues. In DNA form, the CDR3 reads TGTGCCACCAGTGCCTTCGTATTCCGGGGCTACACCTTC. Translated, it gives CATSAFVFRGYTF.

On this clonotype: This could be a read error, since a much larger clone is one nucleotide away. The V gene is TRBV5-1, the J gene TRBJ2-1; TRBD1 might be the D (7 bases). The CDR3 runs 14 residues. The germline V and J ends were trimmed by 3 bases and 8 bases, with 15 bases remaining between them. Germline V CDR1 and CDR2: SGHRS, YFSETQ. Written as DNA, the CDR3 is TGCGCCAGCAGCTGGGGGGACAGAAACGATGAGCAGTTCTTC. As protein: CASSWGDRNDEQFF.

The rearrangement links TRBV7-3 to TRBJ2-4, with D uncertain. V lost 8 bases to trimming and J lost 4 bases, with 15 bases between them. The CDR3 runs 14 residues. Germline V gene lookup returns CDR1 SGHTA and CDR2 FQGTGA. CDR3 DNA: TGTGCCAGCTCACCGACACTGACTAAAAACATTCAGTACTTC. Encoded protein: CASSPTLTKNIQYF.

This clonotype was seen a few times. This chain joins TRBV12-5 and TRBJ2-5; D is undetermined. The CDR3 has 13 residues. Trimming cost V 2 bases and J 0 bases, with 4 bases left between them. From germline, CDR1 is LGHNT and CDR2 FRNRAP. The CDR3 loop is CASGLTHQETQYF. Here the CDR3 DNA reads TGTGCTAGTGGTTTGACCCACCAAGAGACCCAGTACTTC.

This rearrangement joins TRBV7-9 to TRBJ2-4; TRBD2 is a possible D gene (5 bases). Per germline, CDR1 SEHNR and CDR2 FQNEAQ (reference sequence). The CDR3 is 15 residues long. The ends were cut back, 4 bases at V and 5 bases at J, with 15 bases in the middle. The CDR3 spells CASSSSGSVENIQYF. In DNA form, the CDR3 reads TGTGCCAGCAGCTCCTCGGGTAGCGTGGAAAACATTCAGTACTTC. The complete variable domain, with remaining parts taken from reference TRBV7-9 and TRBJ2-4, reads DTGVSQNPRHKITKRGQNVTFRCDPISEHNRLYWYRQTLGQGPEFLTYFQNEAQLEKSRLLSDRFSAERPKGSFSTLEIQRTEQGDSAMYLCASSSSGSVENIQYFGAGTRLSVL.

This chain joins TRBV10-3 and TRBJ2-6; TRBD1 aligns across 11 bases. Germline V lookup: CDR1 ENHRY, CDR2 SYGVKD. CDR3 size: 17 residues. J gave up 1 base and V 4 bases, and 3 bases lay outside the gene matches. The chain's CDR3 is CAISVGQGASGANVLTF. CDR3 coding DNA: TGTGCCATCAGTGTCGGACAGGGGGCTTCTGGGGCCAACGTCCTGACTTTC.